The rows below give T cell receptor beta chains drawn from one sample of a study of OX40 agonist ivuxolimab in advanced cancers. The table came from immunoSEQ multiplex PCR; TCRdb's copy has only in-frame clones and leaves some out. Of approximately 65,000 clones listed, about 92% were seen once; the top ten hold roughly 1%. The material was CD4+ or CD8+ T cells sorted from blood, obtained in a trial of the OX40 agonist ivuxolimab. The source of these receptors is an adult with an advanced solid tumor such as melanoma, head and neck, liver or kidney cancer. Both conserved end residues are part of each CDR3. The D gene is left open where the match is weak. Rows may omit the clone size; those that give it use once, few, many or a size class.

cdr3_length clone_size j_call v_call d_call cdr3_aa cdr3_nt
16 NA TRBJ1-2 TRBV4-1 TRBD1 CASSQEWAGGYYGYTF TGCGCCAGCAGCCAAGAGTGGGCAGGGGGTTATTATGGCTACACCTTC
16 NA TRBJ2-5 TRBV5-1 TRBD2 CASSLGRLAGQETQYF TGCGCCAGCAGCTTGGGTAGACTAGCGGGGCAAGAGACCCAGTACTTC
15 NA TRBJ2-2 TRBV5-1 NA CASSPRVILTGELFF TGCGCCAGCAGCCCTCGGGTGATCCTCACCGGGGAGCTGTTTTTT
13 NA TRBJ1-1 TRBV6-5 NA CASRWSLDTEAFF TGTGCCAGCAGGTGGAGCCTTGACACTGAAGCTTTCTTT
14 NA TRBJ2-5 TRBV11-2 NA CASSLERGGQTQYF TGTGCCAGCAGCTTAGAGCGTGGGGGACAGACCCAGTACTTC
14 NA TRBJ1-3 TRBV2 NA CASSVRSFGNTIYF TGTGCCAGCAGTGTCAGATCTTTCGGAAACACCATATATTTT
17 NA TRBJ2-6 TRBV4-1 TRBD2 CASSQGLAVSGANVLTF TGCGCCAGCAGCCAAGGACTAGCGGTCTCTGGGGCCAACGTCCTGACTTTC
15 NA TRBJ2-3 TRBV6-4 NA CASSATEASTDTQYF TGTGCCAGCAGTGCCACCGAGGCTAGCACAGATACGCAGTATTTT
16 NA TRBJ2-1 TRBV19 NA CASIRTFSFSYNEQFF TGTGCCAGTATTCGGACATTTAGTTTCTCCTACAATGAGCAGTTCTTC
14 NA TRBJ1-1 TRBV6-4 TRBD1 CASSASGTGNGAFF TGTGCCAGCAGTGCCTCCGGGACAGGGAACGGGGCTTTCTTT
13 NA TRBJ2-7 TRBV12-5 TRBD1 CASGQGGSYEQYF TGTGCTAGCGGACAGGGAGGTTCGTACGAGCAGTACTTC
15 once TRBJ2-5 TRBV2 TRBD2 CASSELAGGRKTQYF TGTGCCAGCAGTGAACTAGCGGGGGGGCGTAAGACCCAGTACTTC
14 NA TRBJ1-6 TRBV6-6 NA CASSQGGGYSPLHF TGTGCCAGCAGCCAAGGGGGTGGGTATTCACCCCTCCACTTT
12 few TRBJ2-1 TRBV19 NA CASSMDVYEQFF TGTGCCAGTAGTATGGACGTGTATGAGCAGTTCTTC
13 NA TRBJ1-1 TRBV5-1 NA CASSLGGNTEAFF TGCGCCAGCAGCTTAGGCGGGAACACTGAAGCTTTCTTT
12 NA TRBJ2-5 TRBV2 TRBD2 CASKLAEETQYF TGTGCCAGCAAACTAGCGGAAGAGACCCAGTACTTC
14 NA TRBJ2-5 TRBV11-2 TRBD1 CASSPGTGQETQYF TGTGCCAGCAGCCCGGGGACAGGCCAAGAGACCCAGTACTTC
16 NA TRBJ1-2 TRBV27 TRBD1 CASSLSGTGANYGYTF TGTGCCAGCAGTTTGTCCGGGACAGGGGCTAACTATGGCTACACCTTC
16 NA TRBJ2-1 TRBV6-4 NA CASSAPTGRVNNEQFF TGTGCCAGCAGTGCCCCGACCGGTCGGGTCAACAATGAGCAGTTCTTC
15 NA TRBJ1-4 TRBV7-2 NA CASSLSSITNEKLFF TGTGCCAGCAGCTTGTCCAGCATTACTAATGAAAAACTGTTTTTT
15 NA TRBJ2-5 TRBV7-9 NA CASSLGDSWIETQYF TGTGCCAGCAGCTTAGGGGACTCTTGGATAGAGACCCAGTACTTC
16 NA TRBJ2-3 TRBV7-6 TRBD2 CASSPPFAGGSDTQYF TGTGCCAGCAGCCCCCCTTTTGCGGGGGGATCGGATACGCAGTATTTT
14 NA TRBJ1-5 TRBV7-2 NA CASSWGVGNQPQHF TGTGCCAGCAGCTGGGGAGTTGGGAATCAGCCCCAGCATTTT
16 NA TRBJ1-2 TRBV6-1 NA CASSESIYSPAYGYTF TGTGCCAGCAGTGAAAGTATCTACAGCCCCGCCTATGGCTACACCTTC
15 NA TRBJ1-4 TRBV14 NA CASSLGLVRNEKLFF TGTGCCAGCAGCCTAGGACTGGTTCGTAACGAAAAACTGTTTTTT
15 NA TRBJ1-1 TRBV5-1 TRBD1 CASSLSGTGRTEAFF TGCGCCAGCAGCTTGTCCGGGACAGGGAGGACTGAAGCTTTCTTT
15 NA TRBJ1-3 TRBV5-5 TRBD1 CASRAGQVSGNTIYF TGTGCCAGCAGAGCTGGACAGGTCTCTGGAAACACCATATATTTT
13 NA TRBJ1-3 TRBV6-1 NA CASRKTGGNTIYF TGTGCCAGCCGTAAGACAGGCGGAAACACCATATATTTT
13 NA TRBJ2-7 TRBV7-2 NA CASSLYQNYEQYF TGTGCCAGCAGCTTATATCAGAATTACGAGCAGTACTTC
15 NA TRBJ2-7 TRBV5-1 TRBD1 CASSLPGTASYEQYF TGCGCCAGCAGCTTGCCCGGGACAGCCTCCTACGAGCAGTACTTC
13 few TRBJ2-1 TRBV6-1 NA CASRTGSFLEQFF TGTGCCAGCAGAACGGGTTCCTTTTTAGAGCAGTTCTTC
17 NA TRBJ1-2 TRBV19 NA CASRGNRASGANYGYTF TGTGCCAGTAGAGGTAACCGGGCATCGGGGGCTAACTATGGCTACACCTTC
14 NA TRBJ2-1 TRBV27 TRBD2 CASSLAGPYNEQFF TGTGCCAGCAGCCTAGCGGGGCCCTACAATGAGCAGTTCTTC
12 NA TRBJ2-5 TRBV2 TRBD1 CASSGQGGTQYF TGTGCCAGCAGCGGACAGGGGGGGACCCAGTACTTC
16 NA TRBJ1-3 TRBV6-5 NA CASSFGDRPSGNTIYF TGTGCCAGCAGTTTCGGTGACCGACCCTCTGGAAACACCATATATTTT
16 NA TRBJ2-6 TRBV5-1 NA CASSPVEFSGANVLTF TGCGCCAGCAGCCCGGTAGAATTCTCTGGGGCCAACGTCCTGACTTTC
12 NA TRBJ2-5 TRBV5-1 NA CASSRWGETQYF TGCGCCAGCTCTAGGTGGGGAGAGACCCAGTACTTC
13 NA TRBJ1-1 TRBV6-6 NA CASRKDGATEAFF TGTGCCAGCAGAAAAGACGGAGCCACTGAAGCTTTCTTT
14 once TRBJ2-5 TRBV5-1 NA CASSLLIMEETQYF TGCGCCAGCAGCTTGCTCATCATGGAAGAGACCCAGTACTTC
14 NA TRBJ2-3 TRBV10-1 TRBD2 CASSTSGGTDTQYF TGCGCCAGCAGCACTAGCGGGGGGACAGATACGCAGTATTTT
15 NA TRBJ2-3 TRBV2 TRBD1 CASRTGTGLADTQYF TGTGCCAGCAGAACCGGGACAGGTCTCGCAGATACGCAGTATTTT
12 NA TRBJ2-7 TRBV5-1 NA CASSLLGYEQYF TGCGCCAGCAGCTTACTGGGGTACGAGCAGTACTTC
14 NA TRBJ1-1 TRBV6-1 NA CATTGGGTGTEAFF TGTGCCACAACCGGTGGGGGGACGGGCACTGAAGCTTTCTTT
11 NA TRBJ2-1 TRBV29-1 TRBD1 CSVAADRGQFF TGCAGCGTCGCCGCGGACAGGGGGCAGTTCTTC
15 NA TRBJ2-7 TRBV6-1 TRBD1 CASKTGWGQFNEQYF TGTGCCAGCAAGACGGGGTGGGGACAGTTCAACGAGCAGTACTTC
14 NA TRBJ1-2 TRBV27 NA CASSRGVASYGYTF TGTGCCAGCAGTAGGGGGGTGGCTTCCTATGGCTACACCTTC
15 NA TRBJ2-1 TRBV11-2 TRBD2 CASSFTRGGAGEQFF TGTGCCAGCAGCTTCACACGCGGGGGGGCCGGAGAGCAGTTCTTC
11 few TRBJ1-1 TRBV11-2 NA CASSLYGEAFF TGTGCCAGCAGCTTATACGGAGAAGCTTTCTTT